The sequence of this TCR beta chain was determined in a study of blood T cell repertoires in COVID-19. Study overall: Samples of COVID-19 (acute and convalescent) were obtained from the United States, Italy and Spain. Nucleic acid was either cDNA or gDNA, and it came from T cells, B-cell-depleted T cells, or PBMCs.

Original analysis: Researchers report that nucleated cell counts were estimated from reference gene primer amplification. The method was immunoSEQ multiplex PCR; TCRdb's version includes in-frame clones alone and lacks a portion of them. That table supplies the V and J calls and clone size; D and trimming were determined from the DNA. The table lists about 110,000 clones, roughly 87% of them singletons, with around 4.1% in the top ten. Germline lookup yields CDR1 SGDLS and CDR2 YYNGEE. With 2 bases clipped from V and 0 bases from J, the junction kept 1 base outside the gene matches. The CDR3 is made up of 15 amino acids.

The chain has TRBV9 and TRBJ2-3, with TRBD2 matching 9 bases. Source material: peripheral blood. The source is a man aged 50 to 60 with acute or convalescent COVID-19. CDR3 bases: TGTGCCAGCAGCGTCACTAGCGGGAGCACAGATACGCAGTATTTT. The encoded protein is CASSVTSGSTDTQYF. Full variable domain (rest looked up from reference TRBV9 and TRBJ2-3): DSGVTQTPKHLITATGQRVTLRCSPRSGDLSVYWYQQSLDQGLQFLIQYYNGEERAKGNILERFSAQQFPDLHSELNLSSLELGDSALYFCASSVTSGSTDTQYFGPGTRLTVL.